One sample yielded the 28 T cell receptor beta chains listed below, sequenced in a study of shared clonotypes between healthy human individuals. Here immunoSEQ multiplex PCR was the method, and the copy in TCRdb shows in-frame clones only, minus some. The data hold about 1 million clones, with about 75% observed a single time. Specimen: memory CD4+ T cells sorted from blood. Noted subset: CD45RA-negative fraction. The receptors were sampled from a man aged 18-30 years in good health.

V and J are TRBV5-1 and TRBJ2-1; 14 nucleotides align to TRBD2. This CDR3 has 17 residues. Trimming cost V 2 bases and J 7 bases; bases outside gene matches: 8. Germline CDR1 is SGHRS and CDR2 is YFSETQ. Written as DNA, the CDR3 is TGCGCCAGCAGCTTAACTTCCGGGACTAGCGGGAGAAATGAGCAGTTCTTC. This sequence encodes CASSLTSGTSGRNEQFF.

The gene calls are TRBV5-1 and TRBJ2-7; D gene unclear. This CDR3 region has 15 residues. CDR1 SGHRS and CDR2 YFSETQ come from the germline V gene. The ends were cut back, 2 bases at V and 4 bases at J, with 16 bases in the middle. In DNA form, the CDR3 reads TGCGCCAGCAGCTTACCCCGGGCAGGCATATACGAGCAGTACTTC. Protein sequence: CASSLPRAGIYEQYF.

The chain uses TRBV5-1 and TRBJ2-3; perhaps TRBD2 as D (5 bases). The CDR3 length is 12 residues. V lost 7 bases, J lost 6 bases, and 12 bases lay in between. CDR1 and CDR2 from the germline V gene are SGHRS and YFSETQ. CDR3: CASRGYSDTQYF. As DNA, the CDR3 is TGCGCCAGCCGAGGGTATTCGGATACGCAGTATTTT. The full variable domain, completed using reference TRBV5-1 and TRBJ2-3, is KAGVTQTPRYLIKTRGQQVTLSCSPISGHRSVSWYQQTPGQGLQFLFEYFSETQRNKGNFPGRFSGRQFSNSRSEMNVSTLELGDSALYLCASRGYSDTQYFGPGTRLTVL.

The rearrangement uses TRBV19 and TRBJ1-2; a possible D gene is TRBD1 (5 bases). V lost 6 bases and J lost 1, with 9 bases in between. The CDR3 consists of 13 residues. Looked up from germline, CDR1 is LNHDA and CDR2 is SQIVND (reference sequence). The CDR3 protein is CASSEQGNYGYTF. The DNA of the CDR3 is TGTGCCAGTAGCGAGCAGGGTAACTATGGCTACACCTTC.

The chain combines TRBV19 with TRBJ2-3; 9 bases line up with TRBD1. Per the germline V gene, CDR1 is LNHDA and CDR2 is SQIVND (reference sequence). J was trimmed by 3 bases and V by 6 bases; bases with no gene match: 1. The CDR3 is made up of 13 amino acids. This chain's CDR3 is CASRTGGTDTQYF. The CDR3 region has the DNA TGTGCCAGTAGGACAGGGGGTACAGATACGCAGTATTTT.

For this clone: A junction end diverges from the germline sequence, so it may reflect a read error. V and J are TRBV6-1 and TRBJ2-6; D possibly corresponds to TRBD2 (6 bases). Germline CDR1 is MNHNS and CDR2 is SASEGT. The CDR3 is 16 amino acids. Here the CDR3 reads CAISGGLYSEANVLTF. The CDR3 DNA reads as TGTGCCATCAGTGGGGGACTGTACTCCGAGGCCAACGTCCTGACTTTC.

The rearrangement links TRBV5-1 to TRBJ1-2; D unclear. Trimming took off 2 bases at V and 3 bases at J, with 14 bases between the two ends. The CDR3 is 15 residues long. Germline CDR1 SGHRS, CDR2 YFSETQ. The CDR3 DNA is TGCGCCAGCAGCTTCTTTCAGACGGATTACTATGGCTACACCTTC. It specifies CASSFFQTDYYGYTF.

The chain carries TRBV2 and TRBJ2-7; the D gene is possibly TRBD1 (5 bases). Germline loops: CDR1 SNHLY, CDR2 FYNNEI. The CDR3 spans 12 residues. Trimming pared 5 bases from V and 3 bases from J, leaving 8 bases between. CDR3 sequence reads: CASSQGVYEQYF. DNA for the CDR3: TGTGCCAGCAGTCAGGGCGTCTACGAGCAGTACTTC.

This clone has a count of ten or more. The CDR3 sequence is CASSLRVITGSSGANVLTF. In nucleotides, the CDR3 is TGTGCCAGCAGCTTACGGGTGATAACCGGTTCCTCTGGGGCCAACGTCCTGACTTTC. The rearrangement joins TRBV7-2 to TRBJ2-6, with D hard to call. This CDR3 region has 19 residues. Per the germline V gene, CDR1 is SGHTA and CDR2 is FQGNSA. Trimming took 2 bases from V and 0 from J, leaving 17 bases between them.

This clone showed up just once. V gene TRBV7-9 combines with J gene TRBJ2-1, with 10 bases identical to TRBD2. Germline trimming cut 5 bases from V and 9 bases from J; bases unmatched to any gene: 13. Looked up from germline, CDR1 is SEHNR and CDR2 is FQNEAQ (reference sequence). The CDR3 is made up of 16 amino acids. The CDR3 DNA sequence: TGTGCCAGCAGCGTTCTCGGGCTAGCGGGAGTCGGTGAGCAGTTCTTC. Translating it yields CASSVLGLAGVGEQFF.

The J gene is TRBJ1-1, the V gene TRBV28; D unresolved. Trimming stripped 10 bases from V and 5 bases from J, with 14 bases between. Germline CDR1 reads MDHEN; CDR2 reads SYDVKM. The CDR3 extends over 12 amino acids. The CDR3 reads CATFPRRTEAFF. CDR3 nucleotides: TGTGCCACCTTCCCGAGGCGGACTGAAGCTTTCTTT.

The gene calls are TRBV6-1 and TRBJ2-3, with TRBD1 as a possible D gene (5 bases). V was pared by 6 bases and J by 11 bases, with 15 bases between. The CDR3 sequence is 12 residues long. CDR1 is MNHNS and CDR2 is SASEGT in the germline V gene. The CDR3 coding sequence is TGTGCCAGCAGCCCTCCGACAGAGAGGCAGTATTTT. Its protein is CASSPPTERQYF.

The chain links TRBV7-9 to TRBJ2-5; 7 bases are a match to TRBD1. Germline CDR1 SEHNR, CDR2 FQNEAQ (reference sequence). The CDR3 is made up of 17 amino acids. V shed 3 bases and J 0 bases; nucleotides not matched to a gene: 10. The CDR3 sequence: CASSFHRDSLYQETQYF. The CDR3 coding sequence is TGTGCCAGCAGCTTTCATCGGGACAGCCTGTACCAAGAGACCCAGTACTTC.

About this clone itself: This clone may be a read error of a much larger clone one base away. Other DNA sequences from this sample encode an identical CDR3 as well. The chain links TRBV2 to TRBJ2-7; no reliable D call. Between the trimmed V and J ends, which lost 5 bases and 1 base, there was a span of 3 bases. Looked up from germline, CDR1 is SNHLY and CDR2 is FYNNEI. This CDR3 has 11 amino acids. The CDR3: CASSLSYEQYF. DNA for the CDR3: TGTGCCAGCAGTCTATCCTACGAGCAGTACTTC.

As regards this clone: Distinct nucleotide sequences in the sample also encode this CDR3. The chain is built from TRBV11-2 and TRBJ2-3; D gene ambiguous. Germline lookup yields CDR1 SGHAT and CDR2 FQNNGV. The length of the CDR3 is 12 residues. Trimming removed 2 bases at V and 3 bases at J, with 3 bases between. This CDR3 is CASSLSTDTQYF. Here the CDR3 DNA reads TGTGCCAGCAGCTTATCTACAGATACGCAGTATTTT.

CDR3 amino acids: CASSFRSGAVSYEQYF. In DNA form, the CDR3 reads TGTGCCAGCAGTTTTCGTAGCGGCGCAGTTTCCTACGAGCAGTACTTC. The chain couples TRBV27 to TRBJ2-7, with D possibly matching TRBD2 (6 bases). In germline, CDR1 is MNHEY, CDR2 SMNVEV (reference sequence). The CDR3 consists of 16 residues. V shed 3 bases and J shed 1 base, with 16 bases lying between them.

The rearrangement joins TRBV10-3 to TRBJ2-1; D is unresolved. There are 15 residues in the CDR3. The germline CDR1 and CDR2 sequences are ENHRY and SYGVKD. Deletions cut 6 bases from V and 1 base from J, with 13 bases between. The CDR3 DNA reads TGTGCCATCAGCCCGGTGGGATCGTCCTACAATGAGCAGTTCTTC. Encoded protein: CAISPVGSSYNEQFF.

The chain joins TRBV6-5 to TRBJ2-7; 10 positions agree with TRBD1. The V and J ends lost 6 bases and 4 bases, in that order; junction bases with no gene match: 9. The CDR3 runs 15 residues. Per the germline V gene, CDR1 is MNHEY and CDR2 is SVGAGI. The CDR3 sequence is CASRRQGAKEYEQYF. Written as DNA, the CDR3 is TGTGCCAGCAGGAGACAGGGGGCAAAAGAGTACGAGCAGTACTTC.

The chain recombines TRBV10-1 with TRBJ2-3, with no clear D. The CDR3 is made up of 13 amino acids. From germline, CDR1 is WNHNN and CDR2 SYGVQD (reference sequence). V lost 4 bases, J lost 7 bases, and 12 bases lay in between. CDR3 amino acids: CASSGMGDHTQYF. The DNA of the CDR3 is TGCGCCAGCAGTGGAATGGGCGATCATACGCAGTATTTT.

The chain employs TRBV19 and TRBJ2-2, with D perhaps TRBD2 (5 bases). V lost 7 bases, J lost 1 base, and 10 bases lay in between. In germline, CDR1 is LNHDA, CDR2 SQIVND (reference sequence). This CDR3 is built from 14 residues. CDR3 nucleotide sequence: TGTGCCAGTACCGTGGACTTGAACACCGGGGAGCTGTTTTTT. It encodes CASTVDLNTGELFF.

A remark on this clone: At one of its ends the junction is not consistent with the germline gene, which may arise from a read error. The V and J genes are TRBV7-2 and TRBJ2-6; perhaps TRBD2 as D (7 bases). The CDR3 totals 17 residues. Germline assignment: CDR1 SGHTA and CDR2 FQGNSA. The CDR3 region has the DNA TGTGCCAGCAGCCCGGGGGGCCCTCTCTCTGGGGTCAACGTCCTGACTTTC. It yields the protein CASSPGGPLSGVNVLTF.

CDR3 region: CASSPDRMSSGNTIYF. Here the CDR3 DNA reads TGTGCCAGCAGCCCGGACAGAATGAGCTCTGGAAACACCATATATTTT. The V call is TRBV7-9, the J call TRBJ1-3; the D gene is possibly TRBD1 (6 bases). The V and J ends lost 5 bases and 0 bases respectively, with 14 bases between them. Looked up from germline, CDR1 is SEHNR and CDR2 is FQNEAQ (reference sequence). This CDR3 has 16 residues.

In the case of this clone: In the same sample, other DNA sequences code for this CDR3. CDR3 nucleotides: TGCGCCAGCAGCTTGGTTGGAGGGGATCAGCCCCAGCATTTT. Protein product: CASSLVGGDQPQHF. The V and J genes are TRBV5-1 and TRBJ1-5, with D maybe TRBD1 (5 bases). From germline, CDR1 is SGHRS and CDR2 YFSETQ. This CDR3 is 14 amino acids long. The V gene lost 0 bases and the J gene lost 5 bases, with 9 bases spanning the gap.

This clone has a handful of counts. V gene TRBV7-2 combines with J gene TRBJ2-7; possibly TRBD2 for D (7 bases). Germline values: CDR1 SGHTA, CDR2 FQGNSA. The CDR3 covers 16 residues. The V and J ends lost 4 bases and 2 bases respectively, with 18 bases between them. The CDR3 DNA follows: TGTGCCAGCAGCTCAACACTAGGGGGAGGGCCCTACGAGCAGTACTTC. Translation gives CASSSTLGGGPYEQYF.

About this clone: A far larger clone differs by one base, so this is likely a read error. This same CDR3 is encoded by further DNA sequences in the sample. The chain has TRBV11-3 and TRBJ1-3, with D unresolved. The germline V gene encodes CDR1 SGHNT and CDR2 YENEEA. CDR3 length: 13 residues. Trimming stripped 2 bases from V and 0 bases from J, with 2 bases between. CDR3 sequence reads: CASSLNSGNTIYF. CDR3 coding DNA: TGTGCCAGCAGCTTAAACTCTGGAAACACCATATATTTT.

The chain recombines TRBV28 with TRBJ2-7; TRBD2 is a possible D gene (6 bases). The CDR3 sequence is 13 residues long. V shed 4 bases and J shed 6 bases, with 13 bases lying between them. Germline values: CDR1 MDHEN, CDR2 SYDVKM. CDR3: CASSSVETSEQYF. CDR3 DNA sequence: TGTGCCAGCAGTTCGGTGGAGACTAGCGAGCAGTACTTC. The full variable domain, rest sourced from reference TRBV28 and TRBJ2-7, is DVKVTQSSRYLVKRTGEKVFLECVQDMDHENMFWYRQDPGLGLRLIYFSYDVKMKEKGDIPEGYSVSREKKERFSLILESASTNQTSMYLCASSSVETSEQYFGPGTRLTVT.

The sample holds one count of this clone. The chain carries TRBV5-4 and TRBJ2-5; TRBD1 might be the D (6 bases). The CDR3 loop spans 13 amino acids. CDR1 and CDR2 (germline): SGHNT, YYREEE (reference sequence). Trimming took off 4 bases at V and 3 bases at J, with 10 bases between the two ends. CDR3 loop: CASSPRQEETQYF. The CDR3 nucleotides read TGTGCCAGCAGCCCGCGACAGGAAGAGACCCAGTACTTC.

The chain uses TRBV18 and TRBJ2-3, with unresolved D. The CDR3 has 13 amino acids. Per germline, CDR1 KGHSH and CDR2 LQKENI. V shed 0 bases and J shed 6 bases, with 7 bases lying between them. The chain's CDR3 is CASSPPAWDTQYF. DNA for the CDR3: TGTGCCAGCTCACCACCGGCCTGGGATACGCAGTATTTT.